The clone carrying this T cell receptor beta chain was picked up a small number of times. The antigen remains undetermined. The entry originates in a study of T and B cells in COVID-19 patients. The overall study: Of about 22 active-infection patients, approximately 18 carried comorbidities linked to unfavorable COVID-19 outcome.

Blood genomic DNA input for TRB amplification was roughly 250-550 ng. Regarding the study as a whole: Exclusive to the recovered cohort were roughly 2,000 TCR clusters, about 29 of them with low generation probability.

TRB rearrangements were amplified by multiplex PCR with BIOMED2 TRB-A/B primers. TCRdb used MiXCR to reprocess the multiplex PCR reads, holding one entry per CDR3 protein. Of more than 7,500 distinct CDR3 sequences listed, roughly 28% are singletons. Material for sequencing was blood. This sequence originates from a human donor who had recovered from COVID-19.

This CDR3 is CASSPPSSGPGAKNIQYF. The CDR3 nucleotides read TGTGCCAGCAGTCCACCCTCCTCGGGCCCTGGGGCCAAAAACATTCAGTACTTC. V usage is TRBV6-9 and J usage is TRBJ2-4; D call uncertain. The CDR3 length is 18 residues. CDR1 is MNHGY, CDR2 SVAAGI, per germline. Trimming removed 5 bases from V and 1 base from J, with 21 bases in between.